This TCR beta chain comes out of a study of technical replicates of blood from several donors (dated by TCRdb to 2016 to 2017). Receptor libraries were prepared by the immunoSEQ multiplex PCR assay. TCRdb's version of the immuneACCESS table is confined to in-frame rearrangements and falls short of the full clone set. An unresolved V gene accounts for under half of the shortfall where checked; the remainder is of unknown origin. The sample table shows some 80,000 clones, and about 92% are seen once. The ten most abundant clones make up around 0.25% of the sample. In the case of this clone: Its antigen specificity is not known. One base away there is no much larger clone; base qualities are not given.

CDR1 is given as SGHRS and CDR2 as YFSETQ, both from the germline V gene. The V end gives up 7 bases and the J end 4 bases, leaving 2 bases in the junction not matched to a gene. Including cysteine and phenylalanine, the CDR3 has 14 amino acids. Of the read, only the CDR3 DNA is kept; its 42 bases are in frame from base 1. Sample: T cells isolated from PBMCs. This sequence uses TRBV5-1 and TRBJ2-1; TRBD2 aligns with 13 central bases. The sequence derives from a human donor in good health. The CDR3 region: CASQLAGGYNEQFF. The base sequence is TGCGCCAGCCAACTAGCGGGGGGGTACAATGAGCAGTTCTTC.